A selection of T cell receptor beta chains follows, all from one sample in a study of patients and donors after allogeneic stem cell transplantation. TCRdb re-called the RT-PCR reads through MiXCR, storing one row per CDR3 protein. The data show over 150,000 distinct CDR3 sequences, with 30% seen just once and 2.5% to 3.5% held by the top ten. Sequences were obtained from blood, either unsorted or a sorted T cell fraction (not recorded which). These receptors all come from a human donor who was either an allogeneic HSCT recipient or a stem cell or donor lymphocyte infusion donor (not recorded which). It is not recorded whose cells these are; they may come from a transplant donor. Each CDR3 is given with its conserved first and last residue. The order of the fields is V gene, D gene, J gene, clone size, CDR3 protein, CDR3 DNA. A D gene is named only where the DNA matches it firmly. Not all rows give a size; the values are once, few, many and, for expanded clones, a class.

TRBV12-3/TRBV12-4	TRBD1	TRBJ1-1	many	CASSLGSQGGTEAFF	TGTGCCAGCAGTTTGGGGTCCCAGGGGGGCACTGAAGCTTTCTTT
TRBV21-1	NA	TRBJ1-2	NA	CASSKGRGHREGGYTF	TGTGCCAGCAGCAAGGGGAGGGGCCACCGGGAGGGTGGCTACACCTTC
TRBV20-1	TRBD1	TRBJ1-1	many	CSAFPDRVTEAFF	TGCAGTGCCTTTCCGGACAGGGTAACTGAAGCTTTCTTT
TRBV5-5	NA	TRBJ1-1	few	CASRGSPRERNTEAFF	TGTGCCAGCAGAGGATCCCCCCGAGAAAGAAACACTGAAGCTTTCTTT
TRBV5-1	TRBD1	TRBJ2-3	NA	CASTPSTDRIVDTQYF	TGCGCCAGCACACCTTCGACGGACAGGATCGTTGATACGCAGTATTTT
TRBV29-1	TRBD1	TRBJ1-3	many	CSVGQGSGNTIYF	TGCAGCGTTGGACAGGGGTCGGGAAACACCATATATTTT
TRBV6-2/TRBV6-3	NA	TRBJ2-7	NA	CASSQTVTYEQYF	TGTGCCAGCAGCCAGACAGTAACCTACGAGCAGTACTTC
TRBV30	NA	TRBJ1-6	few	CAWSPFSNSPLHF	TGTGCCTGGAGTCCCTTTTCTAATTCACCCCTCCACTTT
TRBV20-1	NA	TRBJ2-7	NA	CSAYYSYEQYF	TGCAGTGCTTACTATTCCTACGAGCAGTACTTC
TRBV27	NA	TRBJ2-2	NA	CASSLLGGFGELFF	TGTGCCAGCAGTTTATTGGGTGGTTTCGGGGAGCTGTTTTTT
TRBV5-1	NA	TRBJ2-5	NA	CASSLWEGAQETQYF	TGCGCCAGCAGCTTGTGGGAGGGGGCTCAAGAGACCCAGTACTTC
TRBV5-1	TRBD2	TRBJ2-1	few	CASSPTSGSNNEQFF	TGCGCCAGCAGCCCGACTAGCGGGAGCAACAATGAGCAGTTCTTC
TRBV9	NA	TRBJ1-2	many	CASSPWTALYGYTF	TGTGCCAGCAGCCCCTGGACAGCCCTTTATGGCTACACCTTC
TRBV10-3	NA	TRBJ2-5	few	CAISDPGGQETQYF	TGTGCCATCAGTGACCCAGGGGGGCAAGAGACCCAGTACTTC
TRBV25-1	TRBD1	TRBJ1-4	few	CASSDNPQGAVDEKLFF	TGTGCCAGCAGTGACAACCCACAGGGGGCGGTGGATGAAAAACTGTTTTTT
TRBV7-9	NA	TRBJ2-2	NA	CASSLPEGTGELFF	TGTGCCAGCAGCTTACCAGAGGGCACCGGGGAGCTGTTTTTT